The 21 T cell receptor beta chains below all came from one sample that was sequenced in a study of blood T cell repertoires in COVID-19. This table comes from immunoSEQ multiplex PCR, and its TCRdb copy is limited to in-frame clones, with some not included. The sample carries about 220,000 clones, approximately 83% recorded once. The specimen was peripheral blood. Receptors were obtained from a woman between 35 and 50 years old with active or convalescent COVID-19.

This clone appeared a few times. The rearrangement links TRBV15 to TRBJ1-2; D gene uncertain. CDR1 LNHNV and CDR2 YYDKDF come from the germline V gene (reference sequence). V was trimmed by 0 bases and J by 3 bases, leaving 2 bases between them. This CDR3 is 12 amino acids long. The CDR3: CATSRDDYGYTF. Written as DNA, the CDR3 is TGTGCCACCAGCAGAGACGACTATGGCTACACCTTC.

The V call is TRBV10-3, the J call TRBJ1-3; 11 nucleotides align to TRBD1. V shed 10 bases, J shed 3 bases, and the junction held 8 bases outside the gene matches. Germline V gives CDR1 ENHRY, CDR2 SYGVKD. This CDR3 contains 15 residues. CDR3 protein: CATHGDRGFGNTIYF. The CDR3 DNA is TGTGCCACGCACGGGGACAGGGGGTTTGGAAACACCATATATTTT.

This clone was detected only once. The chain uses TRBV10-3 and TRBJ2-5; 11 bases are shared with TRBD2. This CDR3 spans 18 amino acids. Germline CDR1 and CDR2: ENHRY and SYGVKD. After removal of 0 bases from V and 2 bases from J, the junction contained 8 bases not matched to a gene. The CDR3 sequence is CAISESAPGLAAQETQYF. CDR3 nucleotide sequence: TGTGCCATCAGTGAGTCGGCACCGGGACTAGCGGCTCAAGAGACCCAGTACTTC.

This chain connects TRBV2 to TRBJ1-5, with D tentatively TRBD1 (5 bases). Trimming left V 7 bases short and J 4 bases short, with 11 bases between. The CDR3 runs to 13 residues. Germline V gene lookup returns CDR1 SNHLY and CDR2 FYNNEI. The CDR3 is CASTPGWNQPQHF. CDR3 nucleotides: TGTGCCAGCACTCCAGGGTGGAATCAGCCCCAGCATTTT.

The J gene is TRBJ1-2, the V gene TRBV11-2; no reliable D call. This CDR3 is 15 amino acids long. CDR1 is SGHAT and CDR2 is FQNNGV in the germline V gene. With 0 bases removed from V and 4 bases from J, the gap between germline ends came to 12 bases. Here the CDR3 DNA reads TGTGCCAGCAGCTTAGATCTGGCCTCTGGCTATGGCTACACCTTC. Amino acids: CASSLDLASGYGYTF.

The chain links TRBV6-2 or TRBV6-3 to TRBJ2-3, with 7 positions matching TRBD2. J gave up 1 base and V 2 bases, and 3 bases lay outside the gene matches. The CDR3 is 15 amino acids. The V gene's germline CDR1 is MNHEY and CDR2 SVGEGT. This CDR3 reads CASSYGAGGTDTQYF. The DNA for the CDR3 is TGTGCCAGCAGTTACGGGGCGGGGGGCACAGATACGCAGTATTTT.

In DNA form, the CDR3 reads TGTGCCAGCAGCCCTGCGACTAGCGGGGTATCCTACAATGAGCAGTTCTTC. It yields the protein CASSPATSGVSYNEQFF. This sequence joins TRBV5-4 and TRBJ2-1; TRBD2 aligns across 11 bases. This CDR3 has 17 residues. V lost 4 bases, J lost 1 base, and 7 bases stayed unmatched. Germline V gene data show CDR1 as SGHNT and CDR2 as YYREEE (reference sequence).

V is TRBV5-4 and J is TRBJ2-5; D might be TRBD1 (6 bases). This CDR3 is built from 14 residues. The germline CDR1 and CDR2 sequences are SGHNT and YYREEE (reference sequence). The ends were cut back, 1 base at V and 1 base at J, with 8 bases in the middle. The CDR3 region has the DNA TGTGCCAGCAGCTTGCCGACAGGCCAAGAGACCCAGTACTTC. Translation gives CASSLPTGQETQYF.

This clone occurred a few times. The V call is TRBV21-1, the J call TRBJ1-5. TRBV21-1 is classified as a pseudogene. The CDR3 contains 18 residues. Here the CDR3 reads CASSKAHGYTLSNQPQHF. In nucleotides, the CDR3 is TGTGCCAGCAGCAAAGCCCACGGGTATACCCTTAGCAATCAGCCCCAGCATTTT.

This chain links TRBV25-1 with TRBJ2-1; TRBD1 might be the D (7 bases). Germline CDR1 reads MGHDK; CDR2 reads SYGVNS. V lost 3 bases, J lost 0 bases, and 12 bases lay in between. The length of the CDR3 is 16 residues. DNA for the CDR3: TGTGCCAGCAGTGATCACCAGGGGGGCTCCTACAATGAGCAGTTCTTC. Protein sequence: CASSDHQGGSYNEQFF.

This chain joins TRBV15 and TRBJ2-7, with TRBD2 matching 7 bases. With 0 bases clipped from V and 3 bases from J, the junction kept 2 bases outside the gene matches. From germline, CDR1 is LNHNV and CDR2 YYDKDF (reference sequence). This CDR3 contains 14 residues. This chain's CDR3 is CATSREGGGYEQYF. The CDR3 coding sequence is TGTGCCACCAGCAGAGAGGGGGGGGGCTACGAGCAGTACTTC. The entire variable domain, with the rest obtained from reference TRBV15 and TRBJ2-7, is as follows: DAMVIQNPRYQVTQFGKPVTLSCSQTLNHNVMYWYQQKSSQAPKLLFHYYDKDFNNEADTPDNFQSRRPNTSFCFLDIRSPGLGDTAMYLCATSREGGGYEQYFGPGTRLTVT.

The chain has TRBV28 and TRBJ1-6; no firm D call. This CDR3 spans 15 amino acids. Germline V gene sequence: CDR1 MDHEN, CDR2 SYDVKM. The V and J ends lost 7 bases and 0 bases respectively, with 10 bases between them. The CDR3 DNA sequence: TGTGCCAGCATAGTAGGGAGCTCCTATAATTCACCCCTCCACTTT. This sequence encodes CASIVGSSYNSPLHF.

In DNA form, the CDR3 reads TGTGCCAGCAGCCCCGCTTACGGCACTGAAGCTTTCTTT. Encoded protein: CASSPAYGTEAFF. The gene calls are TRBV7-9 and TRBJ1-1; D is unresolved. This CDR3 contains 13 residues. The V gene's germline CDR1 is SEHNR and CDR2 FQNEAQ (reference sequence). V dropped 5 bases and J dropped 4 bases, with 11 bases sitting between them.

This clone occurred once. The chain employs TRBV7-2 and TRBJ2-5; 9 positions agree with TRBD1. Germline lookup yields CDR1 SGHTA and CDR2 FQGNSA. Unmatched junction bases numbered 11, after V lost 1 base and J lost 14 bases. There are 14 residues in the CDR3. CDR3 sequence reads: CASSLGTGALANYF. The CDR3 DNA reads as TGTGCCAGCAGCTTAGGGACAGGGGCCCTAGCCAATTACTTC.

This clone was picked up one time. The V gene is TRBV24-1, the J gene TRBJ1-1, with D perhaps TRBD1 (5 bases). This CDR3 region has 12 residues. The V gene lost 3 bases and the J gene lost 9 bases, with 10 bases spanning the gap. Germline V lookup: CDR1 KGHDR, CDR2 SFDVKD. CDR3 nucleotide sequence: TGTGCCACCAGTGATCCGGGGGGGAAAGCTTTCTTT. Translating gives CATSDPGGKAFF.

This chain links TRBV24-1 with TRBJ2-2, with 8 bases matching TRBD1. The V gene end was trimmed by 2 bases and the J gene end by 5 bases; junction bases not matched to a gene: 6. Germline CDR1 is KGHDR and CDR2 is SFDVKD. CDR3 size: 16 residues. The CDR3 bases are TGTGCCACCAGTGATTCGGGCAGGGGGCCTACCGGGGAGCTGTTTTTT. Protein sequence: CATSDSGRGPTGELFF.

This rearrangement joins TRBV11-3 to TRBJ1-2; maybe TRBD1 (6 bases). Trimming shortened V by 0 bases and J by 0 bases, and 14 bases separated the two germline ends. The CDR3 contains 17 residues. The germline gives CDR1 SGHNT, CDR2 YENEEA. The CDR3 DNA reads TGTGCCAGCAGCTTAGATATACGTGACAGGCCTAACTATGGCTACACCTTC. Protein sequence: CASSLDIRDRPNYGYTF.

The J gene is TRBJ1-5, the V gene TRBV28, with D uncertain. V lost 4 bases and J 6 bases, leaving 19 bases between the germline ends. The germline V gene encodes CDR1 MDHEN and CDR2 SYDVKM. The CDR3 totals 16 residues. This chain's CDR3 is CASSSYNQVNSQPQHF. The CDR3 DNA is TGTGCCAGCAGTTCCTATAATCAAGTAAATAGTCAGCCCCAGCATTTT.

This clone has a single count. This chain joins TRBV24-1 and TRBJ1-2; tentative D call: TRBD1 (6 bases). V was pared by 3 bases and J by 6 bases, with 10 bases between. CDR3 length: 13 residues. Per the germline V gene, CDR1 is KGHDR and CDR2 is SFDVKD. The CDR3 DNA sequence: TGTGCCACCAGTGATCCCTACAGGGATGGCTACACCTTC. The encoded protein is CATSDPYRDGYTF.

The chain recombines TRBV7-9 with TRBJ2-7, with D hard to call. Germline lookup yields CDR1 SEHNR and CDR2 FQNEAQ (reference sequence). The CDR3 length is 13 residues. V lost 5 bases and J 3 bases, leaving 11 bases between the germline ends. CDR3 sequence reads: CASSEPPYYEQYF. CDR3 DNA: TGTGCCAGCAGCGAGCCTCCCTACTACGAGCAGTACTTC.

In this sample, this clone turned up once. The rearrangement joins TRBV7-2 to TRBJ2-2; 9 nucleotides match TRBD2. The CDR3 spans 15 residues. In germline, CDR1 is SGHTA, CDR2 FQGNSA. Trimming took 7 bases from V and 4 from J; bases not matched to a gene: 7. The CDR3 nucleotides are TGTGCCAGCACGGCGGCGGGGGGGCGCACCGGGGAGCTGTTTTTT. Protein product: CASTAAGGRTGELFF.